What follows are 15 T cell receptor beta chains derived from one specimen sequenced in a study of Ad26.COV2.S vaccination and SARS-CoV-2 variants. The treatment here: some 19 received Ad26.COV2.S at low or high dose, single or two shots; roughly five received placebo; per-sample allocation not given. Collection of samples fell on day 63 after the first vaccine or placebo injection. Repertoires were generated with immunoSEQ multiplex PCR, while TCRdb's copy carries only in-frame clones and drops some. The table shows about 280,000 clones, with approximately 89% occurring only once. The specimen comprised peripheral blood, sampled in a trial of Ad26.COV2.S vaccine versus placebo. The receptors here all came from a person aged 18-60 years who received the Ad26.COV2.S COVID-19 vaccine or a placebo.

The chain carries TRBV12-5 and TRBJ2-7, with 7 positions matching TRBD1. Germline lookup yields CDR1 LGHNT and CDR2 FRNRAP. This CDR3 has 18 residues. J gave up 2 bases and V 0 bases, and 13 bases lay outside the gene matches. CDR3 region: CASGLVSIGAGGTYEQYF. CDR3 nucleotide sequence: TGTGCTAGTGGTTTGGTATCGATTGGGGCAGGGGGTACCTACGAGCAGTACTTC.

V is TRBV6-5 and J is TRBJ1-1; perhaps TRBD1 as D (5 bases). This CDR3 region has 13 residues. Germline V gene data show CDR1 as MNHEY and CDR2 as SVGAGI. V shed 10 bases and J shed 0 bases, with 12 bases lying between them. The CDR3 coding sequence is TGTGCCACGCACAGGATTATGAACACTGAAGCTTTCTTT. Amino acids: CATHRIMNTEAFF.

This CDR3 reads CASSRRASGSGETQYF. As DNA, the CDR3 is TGTGCCAGCAGCCGACGGGCTAGCGGGAGTGGGGAGACCCAGTACTTC. The genes are TRBV9 and TRBJ2-5; 10 bases match TRBD2. Unmatched junction bases numbered 11, after V lost 4 bases and J lost 5 bases. The CDR3 extends over 16 amino acids. Germline V gene lookup returns CDR1 SGDLS and CDR2 YYNGEE.

The chain couples TRBV18 to TRBJ1-1; the D is unclear. V was pared by 1 base and J by 0 bases, with 12 bases between. Germline-derived CDR1 and CDR2 are KGHSH and LQKENI. The CDR3 length is 16 residues. The CDR3 sequence is CASSPRNMALNTEAFF. The CDR3 DNA sequence: TGTGCCAGCTCACCACGTAATATGGCCCTGAACACTGAAGCTTTCTTT.

This clone was seen a handful of times. The chain links TRBV21-1 to TRBJ2-7; the table's D call TRBD2 went unverified against the DNA. TRBV21-1 is termed a pseudogene. The CDR3 has 15 amino acids. The chain's CDR3 is CASSQLGLQVHEQYF. CDR3 bases: TGTGCCAGCAGCCAACTAGGGTTGCAGGTCCACGAGCAGTACTTC.

The rearrangement joins TRBV20-1 to TRBJ2-5; D is unresolved. Trimming cost V 4 bases and J 4 bases, with 7 bases left between them. This CDR3 has 11 amino acids. The germline V gene has CDR1 DFQATT and CDR2 SNEGSKA (reference sequence). In nucleotides, the CDR3 is TGCAGTGCTAATGGGCGAGAGACCCAGTACTTC. Amino acid sequence: CSANGRETQYF.

The chain carries TRBV28 and TRBJ2-7; D unclear. Between the trimmed V and J ends, which lost 3 bases and 6 bases, there was a span of 15 bases. Per germline, CDR1 MDHEN and CDR2 SYDVKM. This CDR3 is 14 amino acids long. The CDR3 is CASSLGTPGSEQYF. As DNA, the CDR3 is TGTGCCAGCAGTTTGGGAACACCGGGTAGCGAGCAGTACTTC.

The V gene is TRBV27, the J gene TRBJ1-3; D gene ambiguous. Trimming left V 4 bases short and J 1 base short, with 5 bases between. CDR3 size: 13 residues. Germline-derived CDR1 and CDR2 are MNHEY and SMNVEV (reference sequence). The CDR3 DNA is TGTGCCAGCAGTTGGTCTTCTGGAAACACCATATATTTT. It codes for CASSWSSGNTIYF.

The J gene is TRBJ1-5, the V gene TRBV28; D gene ambiguous. CDR1 is MDHEN, CDR2 SYDVKM, per germline. The V and J ends lost 5 bases and 6 bases respectively, with 8 bases between them. The CDR3 covers 12 residues. The CDR3 DNA reads as TGTGCCAGCAGTCCCTCGATTCAGCCCCAGCATTTT. This gives the protein CASSPSIQPQHF.

The chain uses TRBV14 and TRBJ1-6, with D unclear. V lost 0 bases, J lost 9 bases, and 9 bases lay in between. From germline, CDR1 is SGHDN and CDR2 FVKESK. The CDR3 sequence is 14 residues long. Here the CDR3 DNA reads TGTGCCAGCAGCCAAGAGGTTGGGAGTTCACCCCTCCACTTT. Protein sequence: CASSQEVGSSPLHF.

The chain joins TRBV4-1 to TRBJ2-7; 11 bases align to TRBD2. The CDR3 spans 15 residues. Germline V lookup: CDR1 MGHRA, CDR2 YSYEKL. The junction had 3 bases not matched to a gene; V was cut back by 5 bases and J by 0 bases. The CDR3 sequence: CASSFTSGSSYEQYF. The DNA of the CDR3 is TGCGCCAGCAGCTTTACTAGCGGGAGCTCCTACGAGCAGTACTTC.

This clone was observed a few times. The CDR3 region has the DNA TGTGCCAGCAGCATAGGGGCCGAAGCTTTCTTT. Protein product: CASSIGAEAFF. The J gene is TRBJ1-1, the V gene TRBV27, with a possible D match to TRBD1 (5 bases). The CDR3 is made up of 11 amino acids. Looked up from germline, CDR1 is MNHEY and CDR2 is SMNVEV (reference sequence). The V end lost 6 bases, the J end lost 8 bases, and 10 bases lay between the germline ends.

The chain employs TRBV6-4 and TRBJ2-2; D is undetermined. Germline V lookup: CDR1 MRHNA, CDR2 SNTAGT. The CDR3 sequence is 13 residues long. Trimming removed 3 bases from V and 3 bases from J, with 5 bases in between. The CDR3, as DNA: TGTGCCAGCAGTGAAATGCACACCGGGGAGCTGTTTTTT. Protein sequence: CASSEMHTGELFF.

The chain uses TRBV12-3 or TRBV12-4 and TRBJ1-1; D remains unclear. Trimming removed 6 bases from V and 2 bases from J, with 7 bases in between. This CDR3 has 12 residues. The CDR3 nucleotides read TGTGCCAGCAGGCCAGGAAACACTGAAGCTTTCTTT. Translating it yields CASRPGNTEAFF.

This chain connects TRBV4-3 to TRBJ2-7, with D perhaps matching TRBD1 or TRBD2 (6 bases each). Germline V lookup: CDR1 LGHNA, CDR2 YSLEER. Trimming cost V 0 bases and J 1 base, with 13 bases left between them. CDR3 size: 16 residues. CDR3 bases: TGCGCCAGCAGCCAAGAGATGGGGGGCGGGTCCTACGAGCAGTACTTC. It translates to CASSQEMGGGSYEQYF.